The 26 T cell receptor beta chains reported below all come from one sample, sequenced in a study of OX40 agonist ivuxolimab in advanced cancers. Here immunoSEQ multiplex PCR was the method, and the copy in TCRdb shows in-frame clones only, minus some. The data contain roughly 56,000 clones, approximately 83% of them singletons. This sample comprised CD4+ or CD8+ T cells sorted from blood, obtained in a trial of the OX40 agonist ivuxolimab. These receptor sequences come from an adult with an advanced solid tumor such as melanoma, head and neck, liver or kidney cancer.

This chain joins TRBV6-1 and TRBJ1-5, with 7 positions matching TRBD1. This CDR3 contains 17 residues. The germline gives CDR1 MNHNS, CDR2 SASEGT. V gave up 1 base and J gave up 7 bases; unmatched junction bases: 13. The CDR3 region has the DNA TGTGCCAGCAGTGAAGGACTGGGGAGGGGGCTAGGACAGCCCCAGCATTTT. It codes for CASSEGLGRGLGQPQHF.

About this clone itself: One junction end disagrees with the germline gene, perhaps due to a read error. The CDR3 DNA follows: TGTGCTAGCAGTTCCGGGACAGGGGCCTCAGATACGCAGTATTTT. Its protein is CASSSGTGASDTQYF. This sequence joins TRBV7-7 and TRBJ2-3; TRBD1 agrees at 10 bases. The CDR3 is 15 residues long. The V gene's germline CDR1 is SSHAT and CDR2 FNYEAQ (reference sequence).

The CDR3 DNA reads as TGTGCCAGCCTAGCAGTGAATCAGCCTGGGGCCAACGTCCTGACTTTC. This codes for CASLAVNQPGANVLTF. The chain has TRBV19 and TRBJ2-6; possibly TRBD2 for D (5 bases). V lost 9 bases, J lost 2 bases, and 17 bases lay in between. Germline V gene sequence: CDR1 LNHDA, CDR2 SQIVND (reference sequence). This CDR3 has 16 amino acids.

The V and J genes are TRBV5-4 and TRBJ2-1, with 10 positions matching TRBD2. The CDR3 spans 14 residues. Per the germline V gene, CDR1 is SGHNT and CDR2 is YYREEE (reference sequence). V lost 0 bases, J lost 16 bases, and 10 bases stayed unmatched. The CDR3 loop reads CASSLASGGGLQFF. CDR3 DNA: TGTGCCAGCAGCTTGGCCAGCGGGGGGGGACTCCAATTCTTC.

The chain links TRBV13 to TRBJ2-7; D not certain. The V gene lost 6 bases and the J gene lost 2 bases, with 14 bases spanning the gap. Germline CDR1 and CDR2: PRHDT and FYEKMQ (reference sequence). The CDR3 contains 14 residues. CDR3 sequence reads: CASSLKRLTYEQYF. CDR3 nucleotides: TGTGCCAGCAGTCTGAAGCGTCTCACCTACGAGCAGTACTTC.

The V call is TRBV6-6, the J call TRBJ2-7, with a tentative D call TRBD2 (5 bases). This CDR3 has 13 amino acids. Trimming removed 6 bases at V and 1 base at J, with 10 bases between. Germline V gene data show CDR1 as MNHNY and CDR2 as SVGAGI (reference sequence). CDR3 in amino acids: CASRDPGSYEQYF. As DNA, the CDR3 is TGTGCCAGCAGGGACCCGGGGTCCTACGAGCAGTACTTC.

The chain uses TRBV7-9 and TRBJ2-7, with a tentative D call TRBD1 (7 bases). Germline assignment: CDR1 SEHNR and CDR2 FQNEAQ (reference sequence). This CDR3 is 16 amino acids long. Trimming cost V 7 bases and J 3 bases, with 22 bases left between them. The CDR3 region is CASNRPGGPGSYEQYF. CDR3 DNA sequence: TGTGCCAGCAACCGACCAGGGGGGCCAGGTAGCTACGAGCAGTACTTC.

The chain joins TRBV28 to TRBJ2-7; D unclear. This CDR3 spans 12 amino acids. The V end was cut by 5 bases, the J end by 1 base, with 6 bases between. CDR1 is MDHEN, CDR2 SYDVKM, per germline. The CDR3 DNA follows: TGTGCCAGCAGTGAAAGGTCCTACGAGCAGTACTTC. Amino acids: CASSERSYEQYF. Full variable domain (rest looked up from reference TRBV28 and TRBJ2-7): DVKVTQSSRYLVKRTGEKVFLECVQDMDHENMFWYRQDPGLGLRLIYFSYDVKMKEKGDIPEGYSVSREKKERFSLILESASTNQTSMYLCASSERSYEQYFGPGTRLTVT.

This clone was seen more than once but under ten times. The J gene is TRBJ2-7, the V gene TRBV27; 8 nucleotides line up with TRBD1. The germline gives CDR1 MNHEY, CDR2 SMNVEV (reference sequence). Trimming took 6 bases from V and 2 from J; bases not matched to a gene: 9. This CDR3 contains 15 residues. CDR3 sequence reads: CASSRDRGQTYEQYF. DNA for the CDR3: TGTGCCAGCAGCCGCGACAGGGGTCAGACCTACGAGCAGTACTTC.

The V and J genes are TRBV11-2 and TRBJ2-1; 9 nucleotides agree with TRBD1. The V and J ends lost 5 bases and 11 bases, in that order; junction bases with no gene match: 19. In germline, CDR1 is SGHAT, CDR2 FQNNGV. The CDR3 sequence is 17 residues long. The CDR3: CASSGRSQGAQSTQQFF. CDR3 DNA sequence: TGTGCCAGCAGCGGGAGATCACAGGGGGCGCAGTCTACTCAGCAGTTCTTC.

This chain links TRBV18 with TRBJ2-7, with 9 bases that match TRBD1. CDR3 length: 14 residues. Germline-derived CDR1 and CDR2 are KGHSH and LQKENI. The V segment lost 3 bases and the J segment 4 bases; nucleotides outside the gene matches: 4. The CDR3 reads CASSPTGGAYEQYF. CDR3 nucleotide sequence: TGTGCCAGCTCACCTACAGGGGGCGCGTACGAGCAGTACTTC.

CDR3 region: CASALEWRNQPQHF. CDR3 bases: TGTGCCAGCGCTTTAGAGTGGCGGAATCAGCCCCAGCATTTT. The chain employs TRBV6-1 and TRBJ1-5, with D hard to call. The CDR3 consists of 14 residues. Germline V CDR1 and CDR2: MNHNS, SASEGT. Trimming removed 8 bases at V and 4 bases at J, with 15 bases between.

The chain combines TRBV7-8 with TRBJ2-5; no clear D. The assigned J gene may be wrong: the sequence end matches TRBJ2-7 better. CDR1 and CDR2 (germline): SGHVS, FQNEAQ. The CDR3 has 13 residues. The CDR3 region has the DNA TGTGCCAGCCATTCCCAAGGTATCTACGAGCAGTACTTC. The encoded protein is CASHSQGIYEQYF.

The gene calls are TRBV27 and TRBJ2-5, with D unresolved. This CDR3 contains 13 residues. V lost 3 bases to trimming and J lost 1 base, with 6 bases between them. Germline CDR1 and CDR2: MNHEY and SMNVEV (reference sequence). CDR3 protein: CASSFAVQETQYF. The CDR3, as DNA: TGTGCCAGCAGTTTTGCGGTCCAAGAGACCCAGTACTTC.

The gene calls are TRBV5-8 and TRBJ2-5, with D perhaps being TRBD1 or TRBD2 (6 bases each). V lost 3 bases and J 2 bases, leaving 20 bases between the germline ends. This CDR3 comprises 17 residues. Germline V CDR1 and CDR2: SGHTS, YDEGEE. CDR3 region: CASSYLGGGMEQETQYF. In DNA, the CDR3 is TGTGCCAGCAGCTACCTTGGAGGGGGGATGGAACAAGAGACCCAGTACTTC. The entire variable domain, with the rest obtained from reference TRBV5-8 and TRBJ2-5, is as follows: EAGVTQSPTHLIKTRGQQATLRCSPISGHTSVYWYQQALGLGLQFLLWYDEGEERNRGNFPPRFSGRQFPNYSSELNVNALELEDSALYLCASSYLGGGMEQETQYFGPGTRLLVL.

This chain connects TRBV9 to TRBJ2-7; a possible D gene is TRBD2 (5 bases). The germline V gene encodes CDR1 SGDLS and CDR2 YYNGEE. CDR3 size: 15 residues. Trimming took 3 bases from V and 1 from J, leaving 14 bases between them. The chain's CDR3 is CASSAWSGGSYEQYF. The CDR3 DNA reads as TGTGCCAGCAGCGCATGGTCAGGAGGATCCTACGAGCAGTACTTC.

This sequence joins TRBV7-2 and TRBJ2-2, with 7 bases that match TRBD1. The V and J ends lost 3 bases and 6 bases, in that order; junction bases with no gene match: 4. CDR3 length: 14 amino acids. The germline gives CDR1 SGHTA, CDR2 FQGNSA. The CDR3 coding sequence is TGTGCCAGCAGCTTCCTAACAGGGGCCGGGGAGCTGTTTTTT. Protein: CASSFLTGAGELFF.

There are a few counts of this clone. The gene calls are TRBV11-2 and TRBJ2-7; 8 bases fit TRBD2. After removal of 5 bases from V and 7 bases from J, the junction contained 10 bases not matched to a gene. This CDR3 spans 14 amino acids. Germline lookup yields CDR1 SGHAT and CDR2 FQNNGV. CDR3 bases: TGTGCCAGCAGCCCCTCGGGGGGGGTAATGGAGCAGTACTTC. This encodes CASSPSGGVMEQYF.

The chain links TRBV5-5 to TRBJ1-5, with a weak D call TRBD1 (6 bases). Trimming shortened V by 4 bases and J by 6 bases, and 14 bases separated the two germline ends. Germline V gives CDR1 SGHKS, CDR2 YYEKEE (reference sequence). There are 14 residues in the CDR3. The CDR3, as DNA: TGTGCCAGCAGCCCCCTTCCGGGGGCTCAGCCCCAGCATTTT. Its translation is CASSPLPGAQPQHF.

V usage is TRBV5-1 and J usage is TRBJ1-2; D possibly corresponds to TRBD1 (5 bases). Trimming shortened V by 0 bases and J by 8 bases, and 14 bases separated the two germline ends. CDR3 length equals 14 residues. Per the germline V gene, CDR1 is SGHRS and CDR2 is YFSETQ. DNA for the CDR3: TGCGCCAGCAGCTTGGCCCTGGGGGTCGGGGGCTACACCTTC. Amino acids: CASSLALGVGGYTF.

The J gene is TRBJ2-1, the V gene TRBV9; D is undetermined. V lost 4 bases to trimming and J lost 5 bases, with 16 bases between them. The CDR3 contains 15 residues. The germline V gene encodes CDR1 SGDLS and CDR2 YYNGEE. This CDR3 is CASSPTQRIDNEQFF. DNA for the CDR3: TGTGCCAGCAGCCCAACCCAGAGGATAGACAATGAGCAGTTCTTC.

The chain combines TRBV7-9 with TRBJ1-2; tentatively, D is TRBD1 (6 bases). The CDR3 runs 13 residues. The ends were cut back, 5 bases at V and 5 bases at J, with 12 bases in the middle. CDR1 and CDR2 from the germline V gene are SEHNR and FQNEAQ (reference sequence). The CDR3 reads CASSRTGYYGYTF. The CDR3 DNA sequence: TGTGCCAGCAGCCGAACAGGGTATTATGGCTACACCTTC.

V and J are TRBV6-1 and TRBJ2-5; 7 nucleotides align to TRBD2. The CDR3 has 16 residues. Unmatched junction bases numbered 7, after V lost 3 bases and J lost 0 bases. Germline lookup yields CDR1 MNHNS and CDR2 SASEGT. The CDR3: CASSDPPLANQETQYF. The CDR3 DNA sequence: TGTGCCAGCAGTGACCCACCACTAGCGAACCAAGAGACCCAGTACTTC.

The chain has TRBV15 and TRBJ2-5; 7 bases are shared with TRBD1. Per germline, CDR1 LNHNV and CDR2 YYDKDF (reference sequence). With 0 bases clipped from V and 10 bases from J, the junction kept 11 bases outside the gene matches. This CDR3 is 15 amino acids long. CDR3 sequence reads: CATSRDLSGGRDQYF. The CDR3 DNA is TGTGCCACCAGCAGAGATCTTTCAGGGGGAAGGGACCAGTACTTC.

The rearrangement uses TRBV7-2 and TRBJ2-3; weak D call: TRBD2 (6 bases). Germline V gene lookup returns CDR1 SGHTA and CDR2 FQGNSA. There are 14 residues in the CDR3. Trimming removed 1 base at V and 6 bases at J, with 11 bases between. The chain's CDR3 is CASSLGSSADTQYF. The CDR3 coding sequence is TGTGCCAGCAGCTTAGGTTCTAGCGCTGATACGCAGTATTTT. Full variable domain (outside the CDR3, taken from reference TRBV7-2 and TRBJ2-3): GAGVSQSPSNKVTEKGKDVELRCDPISGHTALYWYRQSLGQGLEFLIYFQGNSAPDKSGLPSDRFSAERTGGSVSTLTIQRTQQEDSAVYLCASSLGSSADTQYFGPGTRLTVL.

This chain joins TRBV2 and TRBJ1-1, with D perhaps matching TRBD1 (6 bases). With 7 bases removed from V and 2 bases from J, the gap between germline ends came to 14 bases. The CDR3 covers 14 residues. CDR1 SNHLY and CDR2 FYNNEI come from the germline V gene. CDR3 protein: CASIRTEDNTEAFF. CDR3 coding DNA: TGTGCCAGCATCCGGACAGAAGATAACACTGAAGCTTTCTTT.